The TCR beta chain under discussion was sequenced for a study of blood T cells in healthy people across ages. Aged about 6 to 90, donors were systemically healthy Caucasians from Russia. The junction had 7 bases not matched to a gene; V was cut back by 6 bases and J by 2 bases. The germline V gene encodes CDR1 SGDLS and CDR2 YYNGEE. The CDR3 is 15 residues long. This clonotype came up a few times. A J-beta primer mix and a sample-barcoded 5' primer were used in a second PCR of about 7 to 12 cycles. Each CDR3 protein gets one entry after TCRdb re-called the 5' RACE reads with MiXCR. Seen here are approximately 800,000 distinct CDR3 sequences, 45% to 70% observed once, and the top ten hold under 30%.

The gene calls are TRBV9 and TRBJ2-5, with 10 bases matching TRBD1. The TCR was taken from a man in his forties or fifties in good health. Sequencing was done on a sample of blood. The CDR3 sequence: CASTRSGQGQETQYF. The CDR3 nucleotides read TGTGCCAGCACTAGATCGGGACAGGGGCAAGAGACCCAGTACTTC.